Listed here are 23 T cell receptor beta chains from one sample, sequenced in a study of OX40 agonist ivuxolimab in advanced cancers. Sequencing was performed with immunoSEQ multiplex PCR; in TCRdb, only in-frame clones are kept and a portion is missing. The sample lists tens of thousands of clones, about 91% occurring once. The source material was CD4+ or CD8+ T cells sorted from blood, sampled in a trial of the OX40 agonist ivuxolimab. Every receptor here comes from an adult with an advanced solid tumor such as melanoma, head and neck, liver or kidney cancer.

The rearrangement links TRBV5-5 to TRBJ2-7; TRBD1 matches at 9 bases. Looked up from germline, CDR1 is SGHKS and CDR2 is YYEKEE (reference sequence). The CDR3 totals 19 residues. V lost 4 bases and J lost 4; bases outside the gene matches: 21. CDR3 bases: TGTGCCAGCAGCCGAATTCCGGGACAGGGAGCCCCCAAGCCTTACGAGCAGTACGTC. Protein sequence: CASSRIPGQGAPKPYEQYV.

The V gene is TRBV6-5, the J gene TRBJ1-2, with D unresolved. V dropped 0 bases and J dropped 6 bases, with 8 bases sitting between them. The CDR3 runs 13 residues. The germline V gene encodes CDR1 MNHEY and CDR2 SVGAGI. The CDR3 nucleotides are TGTGCCAGCAGTTACTCGACGGGGAATGGCTACACCTTC. Protein sequence: CASSYSTGNGYTF.

In the case of this clone: Compared with germline, one end of the junction differs, possibly owing to a read error. The chain recombines TRBV11-2 with TRBJ2-1; D unresolved. This CDR3 is 15 amino acids long. Germline CDR1 and CDR2: SGHAT and FQNNGV. This CDR3 reads CASSIEVFSYNEQFF. CDR3 bases: TGTGCCAGCAGCATAGAGGTATTTTCCTACAATGAGCAGTTCTTC.

The rearrangement uses TRBV5-1 and TRBJ1-1; possibly TRBD1 for D (5 bases). The CDR3 totals 13 residues. Germline CDR1 reads SGHRS; CDR2 reads YFSETQ. With 6 bases removed from V and 3 bases from J, the gap between germline ends came to 12 bases. The CDR3 DNA reads as TGCGCCAGCACAGAAGACAGTGACACTGAAGCTTTCTTT. Its translation: CASTEDSDTEAFF.

This chain connects TRBV9 to TRBJ2-1; the match to TRBD1 covers 10 bases. The V segment lost 3 bases and the J segment 2 bases; nucleotides outside the gene matches: 11. Germline V lookup: CDR1 SGDLS, CDR2 YYNGEE. This CDR3 has 18 residues. The chain's CDR3 is CASSEGDRGARTYNEQFF. The DNA for the CDR3 is TGTGCCAGCAGCGAAGGGGACAGGGGCGCACGTACCTACAATGAGCAGTTCTTC.

This clone has a handful of counts. The CDR3, as DNA: TGTGCCAGCAGCTTAGGGTCAGGAACAGGGGGGACCTACGAGCAGTACTTC. It encodes CASSLGSGTGGTYEQYF. V and J are TRBV7-2 and TRBJ2-7; 8 bases match TRBD1. CDR3 length equals 17 residues. CDR1 SGHTA and CDR2 FQGNSA come from the germline V gene. V dropped 1 base and J dropped 2; count of bases not matched to a gene: 10.

This sequence joins TRBV6-6 and TRBJ2-1; D gene ambiguous. This CDR3 has 14 residues. Germline V gene sequence: CDR1 MNHNY, CDR2 SVGAGI (reference sequence). Trimming took 3 bases from V and 4 from J, leaving 10 bases between them. CDR3 nucleotide sequence: TGTGCCAGCAGTTATTGGCAGGAATACAATGAGCAGTTCTTC. Protein product: CASSYWQEYNEQFF.

This clone has just one count. The chain links TRBV19 to TRBJ1-5; D not certain. Trimming pared 3 bases from V and 0 bases from J, leaving 9 bases between. From germline, CDR1 is LNHDA and CDR2 SQIVND (reference sequence). This CDR3 region has 15 residues. The CDR3 spells CASSIRPHSNQPQHF. CDR3 coding DNA: TGTGCCAGTAGTATCCGTCCCCATAGCAATCAGCCCCAGCATTTT.

The chain is built from TRBV27 and TRBJ2-7; TRBD1 matches 7 bases. CDR3 length equals 12 residues. The junction had 1 base not matched to a gene; V was cut back by 3 bases and J by 5 bases. Germline assignment: CDR1 MNHEY and CDR2 SMNVEV (reference sequence). As DNA, the CDR3 is TGTGCCAGCAGTTTTACAGGGGACGAGCAGTACTTC. This translates into CASSFTGDEQYF.

This clone was counted a single time. The chain combines TRBV27 with TRBJ2-3; weak D call: TRBD1 (5 bases). CDR1 MNHEY and CDR2 SMNVEV come from the germline V gene (reference sequence). The CDR3 loop spans 13 amino acids. The ends were cut back, 5 bases at V and 4 bases at J, with 10 bases in the middle. The CDR3 loop reads CASSLGAPDTQYF. The CDR3, as DNA: TGTGCCAGCAGTCTAGGGGCCCCAGATACGCAGTATTTT.

The chain uses TRBV27 and TRBJ2-1; the D gene is possibly TRBD2 (7 bases). This CDR3 contains 15 residues. Trimming shortened V by 5 bases and J by 7 bases, and 18 bases separated the two germline ends. The germline gives CDR1 MNHEY, CDR2 SMNVEV (reference sequence). The DNA of the CDR3 is TGTGCCAGCAGTCCCCTTACGAGGGGGGGTAATGAGCAGTTCTTC. Translation gives CASSPLTRGGNEQFF.

This sequence joins TRBV14 and TRBJ2-5; 7 positions match TRBD1. Trimming removed 1 base from V and 2 bases from J; junction bases left unmatched: 7. Per germline, CDR1 SGHDN and CDR2 FVKESK. This CDR3 is 16 amino acids long. CDR3 protein: CASSQVQGVFQETQYF. CDR3 bases: TGTGCCAGCAGCCAAGTTCAGGGGGTTTTTCAAGAGACCCAGTACTTC. The full variable domain, with the rest looked up from reference TRBV14 and TRBJ2-5, is EAGVTQFPSHSVIEKGQTVTLRCDPISGHDNLYWYRRVMGKEIKFLLHFVKESKQDESGMPNNRFLAERTGGTYSTLKVQPAELEDSGVYFCASSQVQGVFQETQYFGPGTRLLVL.

The rearrangement joins TRBV27 to TRBJ1-5; tentatively, D is TRBD1 (6 bases). CDR1 and CDR2 (germline): MNHEY, SMNVEV (reference sequence). The CDR3 has 20 residues. The V end was cut by 1 base, the J end by 0 bases, with 22 bases between. CDR3 nucleotides: TGTGCCAGCAGTTTATATCCCACGGGACAAACCGACTATAGCAATCAGCCCCAGCATTTT. This codes for CASSLYPTGQTDYSNQPQHF.

The chain links TRBV10-3 to TRBJ2-7; possibly TRBD1 for D (6 bases). This CDR3 region has 13 residues. Germline CDR1 is ENHRY and CDR2 is SYGVKD. Trimming took off 7 bases at V and 3 bases at J, with 13 bases between the two ends. The chain's CDR3 is CAIMESGDYEQYF. The CDR3 DNA is TGTGCCATCATGGAGTCAGGGGACTACGAGCAGTACTTC.

The CDR3 DNA reads as TGCGCCAGCAGCCAACCCCCACAGGGTATCTATGGCTACACCTTC. Its translation is CASSQPPQGIYGYTF. The chain recombines TRBV4-1 with TRBJ1-2; D is possibly TRBD1 (6 bases). This CDR3 has 15 amino acids. Germline V lookup: CDR1 MGHRA, CDR2 YSYEKL. The V and J ends lost 2 bases and 4 bases respectively, with 14 bases between them.

J is TRBJ2-1 and V is TRBV4-1; D is perhaps TRBD1 (6 bases). The CDR3 contains 14 residues. Germline V lookup: CDR1 MGHRA, CDR2 YSYEKL. V was trimmed by 1 base and J by 8 bases, leaving 12 bases between them. The CDR3 DNA reads TGCGCCAGCAGCCAAGCGGTTGGGGGCTATGAGCAGTTCTTC. Translation: CASSQAVGGYEQFF.

This chain joins TRBV7-9 and TRBJ2-3; D remains ambiguous. Trimming pared 5 bases from V and 1 base from J, leaving 16 bases between. CDR1 and CDR2 from the germline V gene are SEHNR and FQNEAQ (reference sequence). The CDR3 is 16 amino acids. The CDR3 protein is CASSLRVAPRTDTQYF. For the CDR3, the DNA is TGTGCCAGCAGCCTCCGCGTAGCCCCCCGCACAGATACGCAGTATTTT.

J is TRBJ2-7 and V is TRBV18; TRBD1 agrees at 7 bases. The CDR3 spans 13 residues. Germline V gene lookup returns CDR1 KGHSH and CDR2 LQKENI. Unmatched junction bases numbered 4, after V lost 8 bases and J lost 0 bases. This CDR3 is CASRDRSSYEQYF. In DNA, the CDR3 is TGTGCCAGCAGGGACAGATCCTCCTACGAGCAGTACTTC.

V usage is TRBV11-3 and J usage is TRBJ2-1; D not resolved. The ends were cut back, 1 base at V and 7 bases at J, with 2 bases in the middle. This CDR3 contains 11 residues. Germline V lookup: CDR1 SGHNT, CDR2 YENEEA. The CDR3 nucleotides read TGTGCCAGCAGCTTAGGGAATGAGCAGTTCTTC. This gives the protein CASSLGNEQFF.

In nucleotides, the CDR3 is TGTGCCAGTAGTATAGACCCCTTGCCTGGGGCTGAAGCTTTCTTT. Its protein is CASSIDPLPGAEAFF. The chain has TRBV19 and TRBJ1-1; D remains ambiguous. Germline assignment: CDR1 LNHDA and CDR2 SQIVND (reference sequence). The CDR3 runs to 15 residues. Between the trimmed V and J ends, which lost 0 bases and 6 bases, there was a span of 14 bases.

V and J are TRBV27 and TRBJ1-2; D ambiguous. V was cut by 0 bases and J by 3 bases, with 14 bases left in between. This CDR3 contains 16 residues. Looked up from germline, CDR1 is MNHEY and CDR2 is SMNVEV (reference sequence). The CDR3 nucleotides read TGTGCCAGCAGTTTATCACCCCACGTCGCCTACTATGGCTACACCTTC. Its translation: CASSLSPHVAYYGYTF.

This clone was recorded once. This chain connects TRBV7-9 to TRBJ2-5; tentative D call: TRBD1 (5 bases). Germline lookup yields CDR1 SEHNR and CDR2 FQNEAQ (reference sequence). The V end was cut by 0 bases, the J end by 5 bases, with 13 bases between. This CDR3 is built from 15 residues. The CDR3 sequence: CASSLAGPPSETQYF. For the CDR3, the DNA is TGTGCCAGCAGCTTAGCGGGGCCTCCCTCGGAGACCCAGTACTTC.

The CDR3 DNA is TGTGCCAGCAGTTTATGGGGAAACGAGCAGTACTTC. It encodes CASSLWGNEQYF. The V and J genes are TRBV27 and TRBJ2-7; unclear D gene. Germline values: CDR1 MNHEY, CDR2 SMNVEV (reference sequence). This CDR3 has 12 residues. V was pared by 1 base and J by 5 bases, with 6 bases between.